These 4 T cell receptor beta chains share one sample of origin, sequenced in a study of cytomegalovirus exposure and HLA in healthy donors. The study ran its PCR with 60 Vbeta and 13 Jbeta primers. Here immunoSEQ multiplex PCR was the method, and the copy in TCRdb shows in-frame clones only, minus some. The repertoire consists of about 50,000 clones, with 80% occurring once and the leading ten covering 7% to 10%. Sequenced material: PBMCs. These receptors came from a man aged 25-45 years in good health and CMV-seropositive.

The V and J genes are TRBV19 and TRBJ1-3, with 7 bases lining up with TRBD1. The CDR3 extends over 16 amino acids. V lost 5 bases to trimming and J lost 1 base; unmatched junction nucleotides: 8. Germline V lookup: CDR1 LNHDA, CDR2 SQIVND (reference sequence). CDR3 coding DNA: TGTGCCAGTAGTCCCCAGGGACAGCTTTCTGGAAACACCATATATTTT. Translating gives CASSPQGQLSGNTIYF.

This chain joins TRBV5-1 and TRBJ2-6, with D tentatively TRBD1 (6 bases). The germline CDR1 and CDR2 sequences are SGHRS and YFSETQ. V lost 4 bases, J lost 0 bases, and 17 bases lay in between. The CDR3 covers 18 residues. The CDR3 reads CASSDPTGISSGANVLTF. Written as DNA, the CDR3 is TGCGCCAGCAGCGATCCGACAGGAATTAGCTCTGGGGCCAACGTCCTGACTTTC.

Notes on this clone: A junction end diverges from the germline sequence, so it may reflect a read error. This sequence joins TRBV7-2 and TRBJ2-1, with 10 bases fitting TRBD1. Germline V CDR1 and CDR2: SGHTA, FQGNSA. The CDR3 is made up of 15 amino acids. CDR3 loop: CASSSAGTGANGQFF. CDR3 coding DNA: TGTGCCAGCAGCTCCGCCGGGACAGGGGCAAATGGGCAGTTCTTC. Together with reference TRBV7-2 and TRBJ2-1, the CDR3 gives the full variable domain: GAGVSQSPSNKVTEKGKDVELRCDPISGHTALYWYRQSLGQGLEFLIYFQGNSAPDKSGLPSDRFSAERTGGSVSTLTIQRTQQEDSAVYLCASSSAGTGANGQFFGPGTRLTVL.

This rearrangement joins TRBV27 to TRBJ2-1, with D possibly being TRBD2 (5 bases). The germline gives CDR1 MNHEY, CDR2 SMNVEV (reference sequence). The CDR3 runs 16 residues. V shed 6 bases and J shed 7 bases, with 22 bases lying between them. The CDR3 bases are TGTGCCAGCAGCAAACCGGGGTATGGAAATATGAATGAGCAGTTCTTC. Translation gives CASSKPGYGNMNEQFF.